The 24 T cell receptor beta chains below were found in one sample sequenced in a study of blood T cell repertoires in COVID-19. Some clones are missing from TCRdb's copy, which holds only in-frame ones; the method was immunoSEQ multiplex PCR. The table has 490,000 or so clones, 88% seen once. Input material: PBMCs or T cells enriched from blood (not recorded which). These receptors were obtained from a woman aged 40-49 years who had recovered from COVID-19.

The rearrangement joins TRBV11-3 to TRBJ1-1; D gene unclear. Per the germline V gene, CDR1 is SGHNT and CDR2 is YENEEA. The ends were cut back, 4 bases at V and 1 base at J, with 13 bases in the middle. The CDR3 covers 15 residues. CDR3 DNA sequence: TGTGCCAGCAGCTCCGGAGGCAGAACGAACACTGAAGCTTTCTTT. Amino acids: CASSSGGRTNTEAFF.

V usage is TRBV11-3 and J usage is TRBJ2-5; TRBD2 is a possible D gene (5 bases). Germline CDR1 reads SGHNT; CDR2 reads YENEEA. The CDR3 is 17 residues long. V dropped 8 bases and J dropped 0 bases, with 22 bases sitting between them. The CDR3 loop is CASSASSGKMYQETQYF. For the CDR3, the DNA is TGTGCCAGCTCGGCTTCCAGCGGCAAGATGTACCAAGAGACCCAGTACTTC.

The chain joins TRBV27 to TRBJ2-7; 11 nucleotides line up with TRBD1. This CDR3 region has 16 residues. Germline CDR1 is MNHEY and CDR2 is SMNVEV (reference sequence). Trimming took 2 bases from V and 5 from J; bases not matched to a gene: 8. CDR3 sequence reads: CASSLDTGQGGNEQYF. The CDR3 bases are TGTGCCAGCAGTTTAGATACGGGACAGGGGGGGAACGAGCAGTACTTC.

The V gene is TRBV5-1, the J gene TRBJ2-2; 7 bases map to TRBD1. J gave up 1 base and V 0 bases, and 15 bases lay outside the gene matches. The CDR3 spans 20 residues. The V gene's germline CDR1 is SGHRS and CDR2 YFSETQ. CDR3 loop: CASSLVLLGLGTENTGELFF. The CDR3 DNA follows: TGCGCCAGCAGCTTGGTACTTCTCGGGCTCGGGACAGAGAACACCGGGGAGCTGTTTTTT.

The chain combines TRBV5-6 with TRBJ2-1, with TRBD2 as a possible D gene (6 bases). Trimming pared 3 bases from V and 6 bases from J, leaving 10 bases between. CDR1 is SGHDT, CDR2 YYEEEE, per germline. This CDR3 contains 13 residues. The CDR3 is CASSWDGSNEQFF. Written as DNA, the CDR3 is TGTGCCAGCAGCTGGGACGGGAGCAATGAGCAGTTCTTC.

This chain links TRBV7-2 with TRBJ1-1; D unclear. Germline CDR1 is SGHTA and CDR2 is FQGNSA. The V end was cut by 5 bases, the J end by 0 bases, with 7 bases between. The CDR3 is made up of 13 amino acids. The DNA for the CDR3 is TGTGCCAGCAGCCCCGAGTTGAACACTGAAGCTTTCTTT. Residues: CASSPELNTEAFF.

This rearrangement joins TRBV28 to TRBJ2-3; TRBD2 might be the D (5 bases). This CDR3 is 15 amino acids long. Germline assignment: CDR1 MDHEN and CDR2 SYDVKM. V was pared by 1 base and J by 6 bases, with 14 bases between. Here the CDR3 reads CASSLYVGVGDTQYF. CDR3 DNA: TGTGCCAGCAGTTTATATGTGGGAGTGGGTGATACGCAGTATTTT.

The chain combines TRBV5-1 with TRBJ1-6; 7 nucleotides line up with TRBD1. V lost 0 bases to trimming and J lost 7 bases; unmatched junction nucleotides: 7. CDR1 is SGHRS, CDR2 YFSETQ, per germline. This CDR3 has 16 residues. DNA for the CDR3: TGCGCCAGCAGCTTGGCTTTACAGGGGCCGAATTCACCCCTCCACTTT. Translation: CASSLALQGPNSPLHF.

In DNA, the CDR3 is TGTGCCAGCAGCCAAGGACTAGCGGGAGAAGATGAGCAGTTCTTC. Its protein is CASSQGLAGEDEQFF. This chain uses TRBV4-2 with TRBJ2-1, with 12 bases fitting TRBD2. This CDR3 has 15 residues. V shed 1 base, J shed 8 bases, and the junction held 3 bases outside the gene matches. Per the germline V gene, CDR1 is LGHNA and CDR2 is YNFKEQ.

This chain joins TRBV6-5 and TRBJ2-7; the match to TRBD1 covers 8 bases. Germline values: CDR1 MNHEY, CDR2 SVGAGI. V gave up 4 bases and J gave up 5 bases; unmatched junction bases: 7. CDR3 length equals 14 residues. The CDR3, as DNA: TGTGCCAGCAGTTTTAGGACAGGGAGTAACGAGCAGTACTTC. Its translation: CASSFRTGSNEQYF.

This clone occurred a few times. The chain recombines TRBV29-1 with TRBJ1-2; 8 bases map to TRBD1. CDR3 size: 16 residues. Per germline, CDR1 SQVTM and CDR2 ANQGSEA. The CDR3 protein is CRESGGEEVGLYGYTF. In DNA form, the CDR3 reads TGCAGGGAATCAGGGGGCGAAGAAGTTGGGCTCTATGGCTACACCTTC. The full variable domain, rest sourced from reference TRBV29-1 and TRBJ1-2, is SAVISQKPSRDICQRGTSLTIQCQVDSQVTMMFWYRQQPGQSLTLIATANQGSEATYESGFVIDKFPISRPNLTFSTLTVSNMSPEDSSIYLCRESGGEEVGLYGYTFGSGTRLTVV.

The rearrangement joins TRBV11-2 to TRBJ1-2, with TRBD1 matching 10 bases. V shed 7 bases, J shed 2 bases, and the junction held 7 bases outside the gene matches. There are 15 residues in the CDR3. CDR1 and CDR2 from the germline V gene are SGHAT and FQNNGV. This CDR3 reads CASNPGQGLNYGYTF. Here the CDR3 DNA reads TGTGCCAGCAACCCGGGACAGGGGCTCAACTATGGCTACACCTTC.

This sequence joins TRBV3-1 (or the pseudogene TRBV3-2) and TRBJ2-7; 14 bases agree with TRBD2. CDR1 is LGHDT and CDR2 is YNNKEL in the germline V gene (reference sequence). This CDR3 has 17 amino acids. V was clipped by 4 bases and J by 0 bases; unmatched bases: 5. In DNA form, the CDR3 reads TGTGCCAGCAGCCGCGCCGGGACTAGCGGGAGCTCCTACGAGCAGTACTTC. Residues: CASSRAGTSGSSYEQYF.

The gene calls are TRBV10-1 and TRBJ2-1; D call uncertain. Germline CDR1 WNHNN, CDR2 SYGVQD (reference sequence). V lost 2 bases to trimming and J lost 1 base, with 12 bases between them. The CDR3 loop spans 16 amino acids. CDR3 sequence reads: CASSEDRSSSYNEQFF. The DNA of the CDR3 is TGCGCCAGCAGTGAGGATAGGAGTTCTTCCTACAATGAGCAGTTCTTC.

CDR3 residues: CASSVQGKRAEAFF. The CDR3 nucleotides read TGTGCCAGCAGTGTCCAGGGGAAACGGGCTGAAGCTTTCTTT. The chain has TRBV25-1 and TRBJ1-1; tentatively, D is TRBD1 (6 bases). This CDR3 comprises 14 residues. Germline V gene sequence: CDR1 MGHDK, CDR2 SYGVNS. The ends were cut back, 4 bases at V and 6 bases at J, with 15 bases in the middle.

The chain uses TRBV19 and TRBJ2-5; 7 bases are shared with TRBD1. This CDR3 region has 13 residues. CDR1 and CDR2 (germline): LNHDA, SQIVND (reference sequence). J gave up 5 bases and V 7 bases, and 7 bases lay outside the gene matches. The CDR3 DNA is TGTGCCAGTAATAACAGGGGCCAGGAGACCCAGTACTTC. It translates to CASNNRGQETQYF. The full variable domain, with the rest looked up from reference TRBV19 and TRBJ2-5, is DGGITQSPKYLFRKEGQNVTLSCEQNLNHDAMYWYRQDPGQGLRLIYYSQIVNDFQKGDIAEGYSVSREKKESFPLTVTSAQKNPTAFYLCASNNRGQETQYFGPGTRLLVL.

The chain carries TRBV3-1 (or the pseudogene TRBV3-2) and TRBJ2-7, with 9 nucleotides matching TRBD2. CDR1 LGHDT and CDR2 YNNKEL come from the germline V gene (reference sequence). The CDR3 has 16 amino acids. Trimming at V came to 2 bases and at J to 7 bases, leaving 12 bases not matched to a gene. CDR3 loop: CASSQTPPAGGREQYF. The CDR3 region has the DNA TGTGCCAGCAGCCAAACACCCCCAGCGGGAGGACGGGAGCAGTACTTC.

This chain joins TRBV27 and TRBJ2-7, with D hard to call. The CDR3 length is 13 residues. Per germline, CDR1 MNHEY and CDR2 SMNVEV (reference sequence). V shed 3 bases and J shed 0 bases, with 6 bases lying between them. CDR3 protein: CASSLRFSYEQYF. CDR3 bases: TGTGCCAGCAGTTTGAGATTCTCCTACGAGCAGTACTTC.

The genes are TRBV6-2 or TRBV6-3 and TRBJ1-1, with 7 nucleotides matching TRBD1. The CDR3 loop spans 15 amino acids. The trim removed 3 bases at V and 0 bases at J, leaving 4 bases unmatched. Per germline, CDR1 MNHEY and CDR2 SVGEGT. CDR3: CASSYPGGLNTEAFF. CDR3 DNA sequence: TGTGCCAGCAGTTATCCAGGGGGATTGAACACTGAAGCTTTCTTT.

This chain connects TRBV12-3 or TRBV12-4 to TRBJ1-6, with D possibly being TRBD1 (6 bases). Trimming shortened V by 5 bases and J by 10 bases, and 9 bases separated the two germline ends. The CDR3 length is 12 residues. The CDR3 DNA follows: TGTGCCAGCAGTCTCGACAGGTCACCCCTCCACTTT. Amino acids: CASSLDRSPLHF.

This clone has more than one count but fewer than ten. The gene calls are TRBV15 and TRBJ2-7; tentatively, D is TRBD2 (5 bases). Trimming took off 5 bases at V and 6 bases at J, with 14 bases between the two ends. Germline values: CDR1 LNHNV, CDR2 YYDKDF (reference sequence). The CDR3 runs to 13 residues. The CDR3 bases are TGTGCCACCAGCCTCCGGGGTTTAACCGAGCAGTACTTC. This translates into CATSLRGLTEQYF.

The chain carries TRBV5-6 and TRBJ2-7; tentatively, D is TRBD2 (5 bases). Germline V gene data show CDR1 as SGHDT and CDR2 as YYEEEE. V was shortened by 2 bases and J by 6 bases, with 12 bases between the two germline ends. The CDR3 runs to 13 residues. The CDR3 region has the DNA TGTGCCAGCAGCTTACATGGACGGGGCGAGCAGTACTTC. It codes for CASSLHGRGEQYF.

This rearrangement joins TRBV6-8 to TRBJ2-7, with D possibly TRBD1 on 6 matching bases. Germline CDR1 reads MNHGY; CDR2 reads SAAAGT. The V and J ends lost 2 bases and 2 bases respectively, with 13 bases between them. The CDR3 contains 15 residues. The CDR3 loop is CASSYSRGYTYEQYF. CDR3 coding DNA: TGTGCCAGCAGTTACAGCAGGGGCTATACCTACGAGCAGTACTTC.

The chain recombines TRBV9 with TRBJ1-1; D uncertain. Germline V gene data show CDR1 as SGDLS and CDR2 as YYNGEE. Trimming cost V 0 bases and J 0 bases, with 6 bases left between them. The CDR3 covers 14 residues. CDR3 sequence: CASSVAQLNTEAFF. The CDR3 DNA is TGTGCCAGCAGCGTAGCACAGCTGAACACTGAAGCTTTCTTT.